Sequencing of this T cell receptor beta chain was carried out in a study of neurological immune-mediated disorders. The CDR3 loop spans 13 amino acids. Germline V gene data show CDR1 as SQVTM and CDR2 as ANQGSEA. V lost 6 bases, J lost 0 bases, and 5 bases stayed unmatched. This clonotype has a count of ten or more. Its antigen is unidentified. cDNA synthesis was performed by 5'RACE with 10-nucleotide random UMIs. TCRdb reprocessed the 5' RACE reads with MiXCR, giving one entry per CDR3 protein. The table lists 55,000 to 65,000 distinct CDR3 sequences, 3% to 4.5% of them singletons. General study points: TCR-beta repertoires seemed private in all groups, with no expanded CDR3 amino acid sequences shared. Multiple sclerosis patients had less TCR clonal expansion than even healthy controls, unlike HTLV-1-associated myelopathy.

2 million unsorted PBMCs were stored in RNAlater at -80 °C before RNA extraction. V is TRBV29-1 and J is TRBJ2-7; 7 bases agree with TRBD1. The source of this sequence is a woman younger than 45 with multiple sclerosis. Sequencing was performed on PBMCs. The CDR3 DNA sequence: TGCAGCGTCGGGACAGAAGCCTCCTACGAGCAGTACTTC. This sequence encodes CSVGTEASYEQYF.